The 26 T cell receptor beta chains reported below all come from one sample, sequenced in a study of T cell repertoires in cytomegalovirus infection. Each CDR3 protein gets one entry after TCRdb re-called the reads with MiXCR. The sample records approximately 100,000 distinct CDR3 sequences, 23% being singletons. Sequences were obtained from CD8+ T cells from PBMCs. Receptor source: a human donor in good health (CMV status not recorded). Some clones in this sample may be carry-over from other donors' samples.

V and J are TRBV28 and TRBJ1-4, with D uncertain. The CDR3 spans 14 residues. The ends were cut back, 1 base at V and 7 bases at J, with 10 bases in the middle. From germline, CDR1 is MDHEN and CDR2 SYDVKM. The CDR3 reads CASSLYPGSEKLFF. DNA for the CDR3: TGTGCCAGCAGTTTATATCCGGGAAGTGAAAAACTGTTTTTT. The full variable domain, rest sourced from reference TRBV28 and TRBJ1-4, is DVKVTQSSRYLVKRTGEKVFLECVQDMDHENMFWYRQDPGLGLRLIYFSYDVKMKEKGDIPEGYSVSREKKERFSLILESASTNQTSMYLCASSLYPGSEKLFFGSGTQLSVL.

V and J are TRBV7-8 and TRBJ2-7; D ambiguous. Germline loops: CDR1 SGHVS, CDR2 FQNEAQ. V lost 5 bases and J 3 bases, leaving 14 bases between the germline ends. There are 14 residues in the CDR3. The CDR3 DNA reads as TGTGCCAGCAGCCCCCCAGGAAGGAGCTACGAGCAGTACTTC. This translates into CASSPPGRSYEQYF.

The chain has TRBV6-6 and TRBJ2-7; D remains unclear. There are 12 residues in the CDR3. The germline V gene encodes CDR1 MNHNY and CDR2 SVGAGI (reference sequence). Trimming cost V 6 bases and J 7 bases, with 13 bases left between them. The CDR3 sequence: CASRRLQYEQYF. The DNA of the CDR3 is TGTGCCAGCAGACGGCTACAATATGAGCAGTACTTC.

CDR3 amino acids: CASSLSTGQGDGYTF. DNA for the CDR3: TGTGCCAGCAGCTTATCAACGGGGCAGGGGGATGGCTACACCTTC. The chain carries TRBV7-9 and TRBJ1-2; 7 nucleotides align to TRBD1. The germline V gene has CDR1 SEHNR and CDR2 FQNEAQ (reference sequence). This CDR3 has 15 amino acids. With 2 bases clipped from V and 6 bases from J, the junction kept 9 bases outside the gene matches.

This clonotype was counted only a few times. J is TRBJ2-7 and V is TRBV20-1; D possibly uses TRBD1 or TRBD2 (5 bases each). V lost 0 bases and J lost 1, with 10 bases in between. CDR3 length: 14 residues. CDR1 is DFQATT, CDR2 SNEGSKA, per germline (reference sequence). CDR3 bases: TGCAGTGCTAGAGATGCCAGGGAGTCCTACGAGCAGTACTTC. Its translation: CSARDARESYEQYF.

This clonotype was recorded many times. V usage is TRBV7-8 and J usage is TRBJ2-3, with TRBD1 identical over 9 bases. J was trimmed by 6 bases and V by 5 bases; bases with no gene match: 6. Germline V gene sequence: CDR1 SGHVS, CDR2 FQNEAQ. The CDR3 is 14 residues long. CDR3 region: CASSPGTGTDTQYF. CDR3 in DNA: TGTGCCAGCAGCCCTGGGACAGGGACGGATACGCAGTATTTT. The whole variable domain, filled in from reference TRBV7-8 and TRBJ2-3, reads GAGVSQSPRYKVAKRGQDVALRCDPISGHVSLFWYQQALGQGPEFLTYFQNEAQLDKSGLPSDRFFAERPEGSVSTLKIQRTQQEDSAVYLCASSPGTGTDTQYFGPGTRLTVL.

The chain uses TRBV6-2 or TRBV6-3 and TRBJ2-7; D is uncertain. CDR3 length: 15 amino acids. V lost 6 bases and J 2 bases, leaving 17 bases between the germline ends. Germline CDR1 and CDR2: MNHEY and SVGEGT. CDR3 DNA: TGTGCCAGCAGCCTTGAAGAATTATCAACCTACGAGCAGTACTTC. This encodes CASSLEELSTYEQYF.

The genes are TRBV6-1 and TRBJ1-5, with 7 bases matching TRBD1. The germline CDR1 and CDR2 sequences are MNHNS and SASEGT. V lost 5 bases, J lost 1 base, and 8 bases stayed unmatched. This CDR3 spans 16 amino acids. Here the CDR3 reads CASSSSPGGSNQPQHF. CDR3 DNA: TGTGCCAGCAGTTCCTCTCCAGGGGGGAGCAATCAGCCCCAGCATTTT.

This clonotype was counted between two and nine times. This chain links TRBV6-1 with TRBJ2-7; D possibly corresponds to TRBD1 (6 bases). The CDR3 runs to 14 residues. Germline CDR1 MNHNS, CDR2 SASEGT. Trimming left V 2 bases short and J 0 bases short, with 8 bases between. The CDR3, as DNA: TGTGCCAGCAGTGAATGGGGGCCCTCCTACGAGCAGTACTTC. Its translation is CASSEWGPSYEQYF.

This clonotype was recorded a few times. The rearrangement joins TRBV7-2 to TRBJ2-7; D gene unclear. Between the trimmed V and J ends, which lost 0 bases and 5 bases, there was a span of 5 bases. CDR1 is SGHTA, CDR2 FQGNSA, per germline. CDR3 length equals 12 residues. CDR3 sequence (DNA): TGTGCCAGCAGCTTAGCGTCCCACGAGCAGTACTTC. The encoded protein is CASSLASHEQYF. The complete variable domain, with remaining parts taken from reference TRBV7-2 and TRBJ2-7, reads GAGVSQSPSNKVTEKGKDVELRCDPISGHTALYWYRQSLGQGLEFLIYFQGNSAPDKSGLPSDRFSAERTGGSVSTLTIQRTQQEDSAVYLCASSLASHEQYFGPGTRLTVT.

This clonotype appeared a few times. The rearrangement links TRBV7-2 to TRBJ2-7; 8 nucleotides match TRBD2. CDR1 SGHTA and CDR2 FQGNSA come from the germline V gene. The CDR3 covers 14 residues. V lost 5 bases, J lost 3 bases, and 6 bases stayed unmatched. CDR3 amino acids: CASSPRLASYEQYF. CDR3 nucleotide sequence: TGTGCCAGCAGCCCACGACTAGCGAGCTACGAGCAGTACTTC.

Turning to this clonotype: A much bigger clone sits one base away, suggesting this may be a read error. The chain couples TRBV7-4 to TRBJ1-1; 7 bases map to TRBD1. The CDR3 runs 16 residues. Germline lookup yields CDR1 SGHVT and CDR2 SQSDAQ. This CDR3 reads CSSSLDRLDGNTEAFF. The CDR3 DNA is TGTTCCAGCAGCTTGGACAGGTTAGACGGGAACACTGAAGCTTTCTTT.

This chain connects TRBV6-2 or TRBV6-3 to TRBJ2-1; no clear D gene. V lost 2 bases and J 9 bases, leaving 11 bases between the germline ends. The CDR3 extends over 13 amino acids. Germline CDR1 MNHEY, CDR2 SVGEGT. This chain's CDR3 is CASSYALQFEQFF. CDR3 sequence (DNA): TGTGCCAGCAGTTACGCCCTCCAATTTGAGCAGTTCTTC.

The rearrangement joins TRBV11-2 to TRBJ2-7; 11 positions match TRBD1. The CDR3 runs to 15 residues. Per germline, CDR1 SGHAT and CDR2 FQNNGV. V lost 0 bases, J lost 7 bases, and 5 bases stayed unmatched. CDR3 residues: CASSLDSGTGGEQYF. CDR3 coding DNA: TGTGCCAGCAGCTTAGATTCGGGGACAGGGGGTGAGCAGTACTTC.

This clonotype was seen a handful of times. This CDR3 reads CATGTVNTGELFF. CDR3 bases: TGTGCCACCGGGACGGTGAACACCGGGGAGCTGTTTTTT. The J gene is TRBJ2-2, the V gene TRBV7-9; perhaps D is TRBD1 or TRBD2 (5 bases each). Germline CDR1 and CDR2: SEHNR and FQNEAQ (reference sequence). CDR3 length: 13 residues. The V end lost 10 bases, the J end lost 1 base, and 10 bases lay between the germline ends. The full variable domain, with the rest looked up from reference TRBV7-9 and TRBJ2-2, is DTGVSQNPRHKITKRGQNVTFRCDPISEHNRLYWYRQTLGQGPEFLTYFQNEAQLEKSRLLSDRFSAERPKGSFSTLEIQRTEQGDSAMYLCATGTVNTGELFFGEGSRLTVL.

This clonotype occurred a few times. V usage is TRBV28 and J usage is TRBJ2-7, with D possibly called TRBD1 or TRBD2 (7 bases each). The germline CDR1 and CDR2 sequences are MDHEN and SYDVKM. This CDR3 contains 19 residues. Trimming took off 6 bases at V and 6 bases at J, with 33 bases between the two ends. The CDR3 here is CASSSFRRGGTVRPFEQYF. CDR3 bases: TGTGCCAGCAGCTCCTTTCGAAGGGGAGGGACAGTTAGACCCTTCGAGCAGTACTTC. The full variable domain, its missing parts supplied by reference TRBV28 and TRBJ2-7, is DVKVTQSSRYLVKRTGEKVFLECVQDMDHENMFWYRQDPGLGLRLIYFSYDVKMKEKGDIPEGYSVSREKKERFSLILESASTNQTSMYLCASSSFRRGGTVRPFEQYFGPGTRLTVT.

This clonotype was observed at least ten times. CDR3 DNA: TGCGCCAGCAGCCAAGACAGACACATGAACACTGAAGCTTTCTTT. Protein sequence: CASSQDRHMNTEAFF. V is TRBV4-3 and J is TRBJ1-1; D call uncertain. The germline gives CDR1 LGHNA, CDR2 YSLEER. The CDR3 consists of 15 residues. The V gene lost 0 bases and the J gene lost 0 bases, with 8 bases spanning the gap.

This chain links TRBV4-1 with TRBJ2-1; D is uncertain. The CDR3 contains 12 residues. CDR1 and CDR2 from the germline V gene are MGHRA and YSYEKL. The V end lost 0 bases, the J end lost 9 bases, and 6 bases lay between the germline ends. For the CDR3, the DNA is TGCGCCAGCAGCCAAGAAGGGATTGAGCAGTTCTTC. Protein sequence: CASSQEGIEQFF.

This chain uses TRBV5-1 with TRBJ1-1; D possibly corresponds to TRBD1 (6 bases). Between the trimmed V and J ends, which lost 7 bases and 4 bases, there was a span of 14 bases. This CDR3 region has 13 residues. Germline CDR1 reads SGHRS; CDR2 reads YFSETQ. DNA of the CDR3: TGCGCCAGCGTCTCAGGGGCAGGCACTGAAGCTTTCTTT. As protein: CASVSGAGTEAFF.

This clonotype has more than one count but fewer than ten. The chain links TRBV9 to TRBJ2-1; possibly TRBD2 for D (6 bases). Trimming shortened V by 4 bases and J by 9 bases, and 11 bases separated the two germline ends. The CDR3 consists of 12 residues. Germline values: CDR1 SGDLS, CDR2 YYNGEE. CDR3 nucleotide sequence: TGTGCCAGCAGCCCCTTGGGGGGTGAGCAGTTCTTC. Its protein product is CASSPLGGEQFF. The full variable domain, its missing parts supplied by reference TRBV9 and TRBJ2-1, is DSGVTQTPKHLITATGQRVTLRCSPRSGDLSVYWYQQSLDQGLQFLIQYYNGEERAKGNILERFSAQQFPDLHSELNLSSLELGDSALYFCASSPLGGEQFFGPGTRLTVL.

This clonotype was detected many times. The chain carries TRBV15 and TRBJ2-7, with a possible D match to TRBD1 (6 bases). Trimming pared 4 bases from V and 3 bases from J, leaving 16 bases between. This CDR3 is built from 15 residues. The germline V gene has CDR1 LNHNV and CDR2 YYDKDF (reference sequence). CDR3 amino acids: CATSITTGYDYEQYF. In nucleotides, the CDR3 is TGTGCCACCAGCATTACGACAGGCTATGACTACGAGCAGTACTTC.

This clonotype has a handful of counts. This chain connects TRBV29-1 to TRBJ1-1, with D perhaps TRBD1 (5 bases). Trimming removed 6 bases at V and 6 bases at J, with 20 bases between. Germline-derived CDR1 and CDR2 are SQVTM and ANQGSEA. CDR3 length equals 14 residues. DNA for the CDR3: TGCAGCGTCCCGATGTCGGGCAGGGCCCCTGAAGCTTTCTTT. Translation: CSVPMSGRAPEAFF. Full variable domain (missing parts from reference TRBV29-1 and TRBJ1-1): SAVISQKPSRDICQRGTSLTIQCQVDSQVTMMFWYRQQPGQSLTLIATANQGSEATYESGFVIDKFPISRPNLTFSTLTVSNMSPEDSSIYLCSVPMSGRAPEAFFGQGTRLTVV.

In its sample, this clonotype was seen many times. The chain employs TRBV7-9 and TRBJ1-1; a weak D match, TRBD1 (5 bases). Trimming removed 3 bases at V and 7 bases at J, with 12 bases between. The CDR3 totals 13 residues. The V gene's germline CDR1 is SEHNR and CDR2 FQNEAQ (reference sequence). The CDR3 DNA reads TGTGCCAGCAGCTTGGACACGACCGGTGAAGCTTTCTTT. Translating gives CASSLDTTGEAFF.

By share of the sample, this clonotype is medium-sized. The chain combines TRBV7-3 with TRBJ2-2; D is uncertain. Germline CDR1 is SGHTA and CDR2 is FQGTGA. Deletions cut 0 bases from V and 5 bases from J, with 7 bases between. The CDR3 is 14 amino acids. CDR3: CASSLTGRTGELFF. The DNA for the CDR3 is TGTGCCAGCAGCTTAACCGGGCGTACCGGGGAGCTGTTTTTT. Variable domain in full (rest from reference TRBV7-3 and TRBJ2-2): GAGVSQTPSNKVTEKGKYVELRCDPISGHTALYWYRQSLGQGPEFLIYFQGTGAADDSGLPNDRFFAVRPEGSVSTLKIQRTERGDSAVYLCASSLTGRTGELFFGEGSRLTVL.

V usage is TRBV20-1 and J usage is TRBJ2-7; 7 nucleotides align to TRBD1. The CDR3 is 16 amino acids. CDR1 DFQATT and CDR2 SNEGSKA come from the germline V gene (reference sequence). V gave up 0 bases and J gave up 6 bases; unmatched junction bases: 14. CDR3 DNA: TGCAGTGCTAGAGATTCCCGGGGACAGTTGCCTGTCGAGCAGTACTTC. This encodes CSARDSRGQLPVEQYF.

V is TRBV28 and J is TRBJ2-3; D unresolved. V shed 8 bases and J shed 2 bases, with 17 bases lying between them. The CDR3 loop spans 15 amino acids. Germline CDR1 is MDHEN and CDR2 is SYDVKM. The DNA for the CDR3 is TGTGCCAGCCGCGAAGCTAGGGAACTCACAGATACGCAGTATTTT. It yields the protein CASREARELTDTQYF.